This T cell receptor (beta chain) was sequenced for a study of OX40 agonist ivuxolimab in advanced cancers. Study-level information: Males comprised around 78% of the group, whose mean age was roughly 60 years (range roughly 20 to 85). Study-wide points: Relative to CD4+, CD8+ T cells held more expanded clones on average. Clonal expansion was among the lowest in partial responders at 0.1-3.0 mg/kg, especially CD8+.

The CDR3 extends over 18 amino acids. Germline values: CDR1 SGHVS, CDR2 FQNEAQ. The V gene end was trimmed by 2 bases and the J gene end by 8 bases; junction bases not matched to a gene: 11. This clone was seen a single time. The antigen remains undetermined. Assay used: immunoSEQ multiplex PCR; TCRdb lists only in-frame clones, some missing. The profile shows 57,000 or so clones, over 90% of them singletons. This clonotype was sampled from an adult with an advanced solid tumor such as melanoma, head and neck, liver or kidney cancer. The chain uses TRBV7-8 and TRBJ2-1, with 14 positions matching TRBD2. The sequences come from CD4+ or CD8+ T cells sorted from blood, collected in a trial of the OX40 agonist ivuxolimab. CDR3 in DNA: TGTGCCAGCAGCTTACTTTCCGGGACTAGCGGGAGTAAGGATGAGCAGTTCTTC. Its translation: CASSLLSGTSGSKDEQFF. The whole variable domain, remainder taken from reference TRBV7-8 and TRBJ2-1, is GAGVSQSPRYKVAKRGQDVALRCDPISGHVSLFWYQQALGQGPEFLTYFQNEAQLDKSGLPSDRFFAERPEGSVSTLKIQRTQQEDSAVYLCASSLLSGTSGSKDEQFFGPGTRLTVL.